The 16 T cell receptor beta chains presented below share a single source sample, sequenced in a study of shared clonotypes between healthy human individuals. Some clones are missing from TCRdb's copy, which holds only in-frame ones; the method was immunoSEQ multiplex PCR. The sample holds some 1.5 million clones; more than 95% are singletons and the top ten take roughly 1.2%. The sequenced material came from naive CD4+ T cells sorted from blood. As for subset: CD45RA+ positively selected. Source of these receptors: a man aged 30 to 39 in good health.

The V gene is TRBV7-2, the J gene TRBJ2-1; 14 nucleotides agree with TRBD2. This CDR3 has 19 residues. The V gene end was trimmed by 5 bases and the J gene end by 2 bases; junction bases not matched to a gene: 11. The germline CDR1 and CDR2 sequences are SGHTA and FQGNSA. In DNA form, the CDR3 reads TGTGCCAGCAGCACCCCGGGACTAGCGGGAGTCGCCCCCTACAATGAGCAGTTCTTC. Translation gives CASSTPGLAGVAPYNEQFF. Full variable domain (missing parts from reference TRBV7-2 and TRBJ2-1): GAGVSQSPSNKVTEKGKDVELRCDPISGHTALYWYRQSLGQGLEFLIYFQGNSAPDKSGLPSDRFSAERTGGSVSTLTIQRTQQEDSAVYLCASSTPGLAGVAPYNEQFFGPGTRLTVL.

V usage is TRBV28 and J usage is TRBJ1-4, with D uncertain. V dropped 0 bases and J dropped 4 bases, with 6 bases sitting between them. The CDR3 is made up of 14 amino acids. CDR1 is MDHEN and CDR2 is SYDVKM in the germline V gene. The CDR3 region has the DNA TGTGCCAGCAGTTTATGGGCCTATAATGAAAAACTGTTTTTT. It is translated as CASSLWAYNEKLFF. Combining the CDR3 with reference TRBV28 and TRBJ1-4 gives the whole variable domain DVKVTQSSRYLVKRTGEKVFLECVQDMDHENMFWYRQDPGLGLRLIYFSYDVKMKEKGDIPEGYSVSREKKERFSLILESASTNQTSMYLCASSLWAYNEKLFFGSGTQLSVL.

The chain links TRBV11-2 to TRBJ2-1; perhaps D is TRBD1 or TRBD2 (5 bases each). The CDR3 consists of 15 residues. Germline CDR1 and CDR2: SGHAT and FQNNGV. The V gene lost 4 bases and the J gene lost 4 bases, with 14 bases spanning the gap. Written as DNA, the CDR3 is TGTGCCAGCAGCTCTCCGGGACGCCTGTACAATGAGCAGTTCTTC. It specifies CASSSPGRLYNEQFF.

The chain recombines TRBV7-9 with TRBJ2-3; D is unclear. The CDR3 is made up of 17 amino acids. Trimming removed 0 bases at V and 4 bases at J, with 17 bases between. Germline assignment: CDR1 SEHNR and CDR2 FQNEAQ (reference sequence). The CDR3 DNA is TGTGCCAGCAGCTTAGCGCATCCAGGTTATTCTCCAGATACGCAGTATTTT. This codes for CASSLAHPGYSPDTQYF. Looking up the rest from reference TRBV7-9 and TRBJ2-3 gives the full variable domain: DTGVSQNPRHKITKRGQNVTFRCDPISEHNRLYWYRQTLGQGPEFLTYFQNEAQLEKSRLLSDRFSAERPKGSFSTLEIQRTEQGDSAMYLCASSLAHPGYSPDTQYFGPGTRLTVL.

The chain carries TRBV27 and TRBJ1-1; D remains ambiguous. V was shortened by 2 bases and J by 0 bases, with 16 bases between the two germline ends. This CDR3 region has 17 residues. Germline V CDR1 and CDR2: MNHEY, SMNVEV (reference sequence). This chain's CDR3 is CASSLRVGVPMNTEAFF. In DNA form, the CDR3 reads TGTGCCAGCAGTTTAAGGGTGGGAGTACCCATGAACACTGAAGCTTTCTTT.

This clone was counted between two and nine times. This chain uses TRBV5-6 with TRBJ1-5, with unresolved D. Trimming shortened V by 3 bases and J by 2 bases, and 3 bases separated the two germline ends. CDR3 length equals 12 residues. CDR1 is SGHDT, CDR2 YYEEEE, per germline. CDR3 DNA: TGTGCCAGCAGCTCGGGCAATCAGCCCCAGCATTTT. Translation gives CASSSGNQPQHF.

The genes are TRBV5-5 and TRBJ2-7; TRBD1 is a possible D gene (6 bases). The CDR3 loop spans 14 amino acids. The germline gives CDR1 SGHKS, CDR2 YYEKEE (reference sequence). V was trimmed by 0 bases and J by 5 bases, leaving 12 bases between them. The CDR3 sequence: CASSLGQGRNEQYF. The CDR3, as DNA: TGTGCCAGCAGCTTGGGCCAGGGGCGGAACGAGCAGTACTTC.

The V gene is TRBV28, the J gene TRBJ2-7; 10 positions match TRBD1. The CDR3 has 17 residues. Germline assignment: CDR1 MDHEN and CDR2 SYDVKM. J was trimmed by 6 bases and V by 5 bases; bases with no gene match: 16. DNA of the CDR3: TGTGCCAGCAGTATCACGACCCGGGACAGGGGTAGGCGCGAGCAGTACTTC. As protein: CASSITTRDRGRREQYF.

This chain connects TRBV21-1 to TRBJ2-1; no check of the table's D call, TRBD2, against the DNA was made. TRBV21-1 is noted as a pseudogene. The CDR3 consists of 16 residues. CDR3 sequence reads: CASSKGGLASYNEQFF. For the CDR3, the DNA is TGTGCCAGCAGCAAAGGGGGACTAGCTTCCTACAATGAGCAGTTCTTC.

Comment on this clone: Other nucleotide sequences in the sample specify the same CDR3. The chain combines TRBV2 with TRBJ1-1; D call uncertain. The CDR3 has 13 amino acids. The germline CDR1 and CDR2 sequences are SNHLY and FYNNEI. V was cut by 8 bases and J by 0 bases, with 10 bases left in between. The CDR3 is CASGQELNTEAFF. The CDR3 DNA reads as TGTGCCAGCGGCCAGGAGTTGAACACTGAAGCTTTCTTT.

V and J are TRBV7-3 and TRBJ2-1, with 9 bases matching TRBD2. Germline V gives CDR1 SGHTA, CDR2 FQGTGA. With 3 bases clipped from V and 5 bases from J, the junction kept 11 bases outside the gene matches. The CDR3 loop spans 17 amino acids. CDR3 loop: CASSFAGGPAVDNEQFF. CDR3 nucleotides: TGTGCCAGCAGCTTCGCGGGAGGGCCGGCCGTAGACAATGAGCAGTTCTTC.

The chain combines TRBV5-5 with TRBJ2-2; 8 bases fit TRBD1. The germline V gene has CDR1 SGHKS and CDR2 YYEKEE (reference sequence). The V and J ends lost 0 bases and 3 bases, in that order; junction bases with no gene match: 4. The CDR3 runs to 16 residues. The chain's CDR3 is CASSLVRGRDTGELFF. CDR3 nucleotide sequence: TGTGCCAGCAGCTTGGTCAGGGGGCGAGACACCGGGGAGCTGTTTTTT. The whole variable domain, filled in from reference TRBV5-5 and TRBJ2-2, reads DAGVTQSPTHLIKTRGQQVTLRCSPISGHKSVSWYQQVLGQGPQFIFQYYEKEERGRGNFPDRFSARQFPNYSSELNVNALLLGDSALYLCASSLVRGRDTGELFFGEGSRLTVL.

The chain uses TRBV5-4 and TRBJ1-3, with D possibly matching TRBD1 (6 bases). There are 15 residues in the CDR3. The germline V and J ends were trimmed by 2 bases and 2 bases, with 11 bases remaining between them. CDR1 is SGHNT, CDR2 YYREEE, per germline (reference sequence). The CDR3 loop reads CASSLKGGPGNTIYF. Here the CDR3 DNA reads TGTGCCAGCAGCTTAAAGGGGGGGCCTGGAAACACCATATATTTT.

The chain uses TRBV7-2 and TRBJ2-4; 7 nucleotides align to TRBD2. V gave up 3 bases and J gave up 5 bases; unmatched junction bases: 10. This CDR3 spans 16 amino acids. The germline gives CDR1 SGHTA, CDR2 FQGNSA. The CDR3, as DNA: TGTGCCAGCAGCTTCGCGGGCGGGAGAGGTGAAAACATTCAGTACTTC. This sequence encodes CASSFAGGRGENIQYF.

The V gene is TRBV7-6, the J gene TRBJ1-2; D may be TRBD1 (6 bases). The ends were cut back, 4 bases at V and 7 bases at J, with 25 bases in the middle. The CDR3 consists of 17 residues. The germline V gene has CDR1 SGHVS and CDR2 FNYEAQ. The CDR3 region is CASSSGIGTPDWSGYTF. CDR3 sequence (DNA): TGTGCCAGCAGCTCGGGTATCGGGACACCCGATTGGAGTGGCTACACCTTC.

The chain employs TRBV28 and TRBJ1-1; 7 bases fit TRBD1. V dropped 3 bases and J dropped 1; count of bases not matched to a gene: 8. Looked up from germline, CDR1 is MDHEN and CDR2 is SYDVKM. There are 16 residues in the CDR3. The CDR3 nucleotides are TGTGCCAGCAGTTTCAGCACAGGGGCCCGGAACACTGAAGCTTTCTTT. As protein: CASSFSTGARNTEAFF.